This is a list of T cell receptor beta chains from one sample in a study of blood T cell repertoires in COVID-19. Only in-frame clones appear in the TCRdb table, and some are missing; sequencing was by immunoSEQ multiplex PCR. The sample has a few hundred thousand clones; about 83% are singletons. The specimen was PBMCs or T cells enriched from blood (not recorded which). These receptor sequences come from a woman aged 45 to 65 who had recovered from COVID-19. Each CDR3 is given with its conserved first and last residue. D genes are given only for firm matches. Expanded clones get a size class; other rows say once, few or many, or leave the size out.

d_call j_call clone_size v_call cdr3_aa cdr3_nt
- TRBJ2-7 - TRBV6-2/TRBV6-3 CASSYSWTIKGEQYF TGTGCCAGCAGTTACTCATGGACAATCAAGGGCGAGCAGTACTTC
TRBD1 TRBJ1-2 - TRBV9 CASSTPGQGALNYGYTF TGTGCCAGCAGCACCCCGGGACAGGGGGCTCTTAACTATGGCTACACCTTC
TRBD1 TRBJ1-1 - TRBV3-1/TRBV3-2 CASSPTGVRNTEAFF TGTGCCAGCAGCCCCACAGGGGTTCGGAACACTGAAGCTTTCTTT
TRBD1 TRBJ1-2 - TRBV27 CASRFGQGSYTF TGTGCCAGCAGATTTGGACAGGGAAGCTACACCTTC
- TRBJ2-3 - TRBV21-1 CASSIPTGSTDTQYF TGTGCCAGCAGCATCCCGACAGGCAGCACAGATACGCAGTATTTT
- TRBJ2-1 - TRBV15 CATSRDSGADEQFF TGTGCCACCAGCAGAGATTCAGGGGCCGATGAGCAGTTCTTC
- TRBJ2-2 - TRBV7-2 CASSLKPLWRGPNTGELFF TGTGCCAGCAGCTTAAAGCCCCTATGGAGGGGTCCGAACACCGGGGAGCTGTTTTTT
- TRBJ1-1 - TRBV6-5 CASRGSSTEAFF TGTGCCAGCAGGGGTTCTAGCACTGAAGCTTTCTTT
- TRBJ1-2 - TRBV7-9 CASSLRHPRGNYGYTF TGTGCCAGCAGCTTGAGGCACCCGAGAGGGAACTATGGCTACACCTTC
TRBD1 TRBJ1-2 - TRBV3-1/TRBV3-2 CASSQTLGDRGQVGYTF TGTGCCAGCAGTCAGACCCTTGGGGACAGGGGGCAGGTTGGCTACACCTTC
- TRBJ2-7 - TRBV28 CASSPQGREQYF TGTGCCAGCAGTCCCCAGGGTCGCGAGCAGTACTTC
- TRBJ1-1 - TRBV19 CASSIDRGTEAFF TGTGCCAGTAGTATAGACAGGGGCACTGAAGCTTTCTTT
TRBD1 TRBJ2-5 - TRBV7-7 CASSQTGGLETQYF TGTGCTAGCAGTCAAACAGGGGGCCTGGAGACCCAGTACTTC
- TRBJ1-6 - TRBV27 CASSFNRDNSPLHF TGTGCCAGCAGTTTTAACAGGGATAATTCACCCCTCCACTTT
- TRBJ2-5 - TRBV11-2 CASSHTGLPYQETQYF TGTGCCAGCAGCCACACCGGACTCCCGTACCAAGAGACCCAGTACTTC
TRBD1 TRBJ1-4 - TRBV7-8 CASSMRQGAWEKLFF TGTGCCAGCAGCATGAGACAGGGGGCCTGGGAAAAACTGTTTTTT
- TRBJ2-3 - TRBV9 CASSVAADTQYF TGTGCCAGCAGCGTAGCCGCAGATACGCAGTATTTT
TRBD1 TRBJ1-1 - TRBV2 CASRPGQGTEAFF TGTGCCAGCAGACCGGGACAGGGGACTGAAGCTTTCTTT
TRBD1 TRBJ1-5 - TRBV5-5 CASSPGQDNQPQHF TGTGCCAGCAGCCCGGGACAGGACAATCAGCCCCAGCATTTT
- TRBJ1-6 - TRBV27 CASSLGVRESPLHF TGTGCCAGCAGTTTAGGGGTGAGGGAATCACCCCTCCACTTT
- TRBJ2-3 - TRBV29-1 CSVDGGAGTTDTQYF TGCAGCGTTGATGGGGGGGCAGGGACCACAGATACGCAGTATTTT
TRBD1 TRBJ1-6 few TRBV7-9 CASNRGTGGNSPLHF TGTGCCAGCAACCGGGGAACAGGGGGTAATTCACCCCTCCACTTT
TRBD1 TRBJ1-1 - TRBV19 CASAGGHTEAFF TGTGCCAGTGCAGGGGGTCACACTGAAGCTTTCTTT
TRBD2 TRBJ2-5 - TRBV9 CASSAASGTSDQETQYF TGTGCCAGCAGCGCCGCCTCCGGGACTAGCGATCAAGAGACCCAGTACTTC
- TRBJ1-5 once TRBV19 CANVLFRGIGWPQHF TGTGCCAATGTCCTCTTCCGGGGTATTGGTTGGCCCCAGCATTTT